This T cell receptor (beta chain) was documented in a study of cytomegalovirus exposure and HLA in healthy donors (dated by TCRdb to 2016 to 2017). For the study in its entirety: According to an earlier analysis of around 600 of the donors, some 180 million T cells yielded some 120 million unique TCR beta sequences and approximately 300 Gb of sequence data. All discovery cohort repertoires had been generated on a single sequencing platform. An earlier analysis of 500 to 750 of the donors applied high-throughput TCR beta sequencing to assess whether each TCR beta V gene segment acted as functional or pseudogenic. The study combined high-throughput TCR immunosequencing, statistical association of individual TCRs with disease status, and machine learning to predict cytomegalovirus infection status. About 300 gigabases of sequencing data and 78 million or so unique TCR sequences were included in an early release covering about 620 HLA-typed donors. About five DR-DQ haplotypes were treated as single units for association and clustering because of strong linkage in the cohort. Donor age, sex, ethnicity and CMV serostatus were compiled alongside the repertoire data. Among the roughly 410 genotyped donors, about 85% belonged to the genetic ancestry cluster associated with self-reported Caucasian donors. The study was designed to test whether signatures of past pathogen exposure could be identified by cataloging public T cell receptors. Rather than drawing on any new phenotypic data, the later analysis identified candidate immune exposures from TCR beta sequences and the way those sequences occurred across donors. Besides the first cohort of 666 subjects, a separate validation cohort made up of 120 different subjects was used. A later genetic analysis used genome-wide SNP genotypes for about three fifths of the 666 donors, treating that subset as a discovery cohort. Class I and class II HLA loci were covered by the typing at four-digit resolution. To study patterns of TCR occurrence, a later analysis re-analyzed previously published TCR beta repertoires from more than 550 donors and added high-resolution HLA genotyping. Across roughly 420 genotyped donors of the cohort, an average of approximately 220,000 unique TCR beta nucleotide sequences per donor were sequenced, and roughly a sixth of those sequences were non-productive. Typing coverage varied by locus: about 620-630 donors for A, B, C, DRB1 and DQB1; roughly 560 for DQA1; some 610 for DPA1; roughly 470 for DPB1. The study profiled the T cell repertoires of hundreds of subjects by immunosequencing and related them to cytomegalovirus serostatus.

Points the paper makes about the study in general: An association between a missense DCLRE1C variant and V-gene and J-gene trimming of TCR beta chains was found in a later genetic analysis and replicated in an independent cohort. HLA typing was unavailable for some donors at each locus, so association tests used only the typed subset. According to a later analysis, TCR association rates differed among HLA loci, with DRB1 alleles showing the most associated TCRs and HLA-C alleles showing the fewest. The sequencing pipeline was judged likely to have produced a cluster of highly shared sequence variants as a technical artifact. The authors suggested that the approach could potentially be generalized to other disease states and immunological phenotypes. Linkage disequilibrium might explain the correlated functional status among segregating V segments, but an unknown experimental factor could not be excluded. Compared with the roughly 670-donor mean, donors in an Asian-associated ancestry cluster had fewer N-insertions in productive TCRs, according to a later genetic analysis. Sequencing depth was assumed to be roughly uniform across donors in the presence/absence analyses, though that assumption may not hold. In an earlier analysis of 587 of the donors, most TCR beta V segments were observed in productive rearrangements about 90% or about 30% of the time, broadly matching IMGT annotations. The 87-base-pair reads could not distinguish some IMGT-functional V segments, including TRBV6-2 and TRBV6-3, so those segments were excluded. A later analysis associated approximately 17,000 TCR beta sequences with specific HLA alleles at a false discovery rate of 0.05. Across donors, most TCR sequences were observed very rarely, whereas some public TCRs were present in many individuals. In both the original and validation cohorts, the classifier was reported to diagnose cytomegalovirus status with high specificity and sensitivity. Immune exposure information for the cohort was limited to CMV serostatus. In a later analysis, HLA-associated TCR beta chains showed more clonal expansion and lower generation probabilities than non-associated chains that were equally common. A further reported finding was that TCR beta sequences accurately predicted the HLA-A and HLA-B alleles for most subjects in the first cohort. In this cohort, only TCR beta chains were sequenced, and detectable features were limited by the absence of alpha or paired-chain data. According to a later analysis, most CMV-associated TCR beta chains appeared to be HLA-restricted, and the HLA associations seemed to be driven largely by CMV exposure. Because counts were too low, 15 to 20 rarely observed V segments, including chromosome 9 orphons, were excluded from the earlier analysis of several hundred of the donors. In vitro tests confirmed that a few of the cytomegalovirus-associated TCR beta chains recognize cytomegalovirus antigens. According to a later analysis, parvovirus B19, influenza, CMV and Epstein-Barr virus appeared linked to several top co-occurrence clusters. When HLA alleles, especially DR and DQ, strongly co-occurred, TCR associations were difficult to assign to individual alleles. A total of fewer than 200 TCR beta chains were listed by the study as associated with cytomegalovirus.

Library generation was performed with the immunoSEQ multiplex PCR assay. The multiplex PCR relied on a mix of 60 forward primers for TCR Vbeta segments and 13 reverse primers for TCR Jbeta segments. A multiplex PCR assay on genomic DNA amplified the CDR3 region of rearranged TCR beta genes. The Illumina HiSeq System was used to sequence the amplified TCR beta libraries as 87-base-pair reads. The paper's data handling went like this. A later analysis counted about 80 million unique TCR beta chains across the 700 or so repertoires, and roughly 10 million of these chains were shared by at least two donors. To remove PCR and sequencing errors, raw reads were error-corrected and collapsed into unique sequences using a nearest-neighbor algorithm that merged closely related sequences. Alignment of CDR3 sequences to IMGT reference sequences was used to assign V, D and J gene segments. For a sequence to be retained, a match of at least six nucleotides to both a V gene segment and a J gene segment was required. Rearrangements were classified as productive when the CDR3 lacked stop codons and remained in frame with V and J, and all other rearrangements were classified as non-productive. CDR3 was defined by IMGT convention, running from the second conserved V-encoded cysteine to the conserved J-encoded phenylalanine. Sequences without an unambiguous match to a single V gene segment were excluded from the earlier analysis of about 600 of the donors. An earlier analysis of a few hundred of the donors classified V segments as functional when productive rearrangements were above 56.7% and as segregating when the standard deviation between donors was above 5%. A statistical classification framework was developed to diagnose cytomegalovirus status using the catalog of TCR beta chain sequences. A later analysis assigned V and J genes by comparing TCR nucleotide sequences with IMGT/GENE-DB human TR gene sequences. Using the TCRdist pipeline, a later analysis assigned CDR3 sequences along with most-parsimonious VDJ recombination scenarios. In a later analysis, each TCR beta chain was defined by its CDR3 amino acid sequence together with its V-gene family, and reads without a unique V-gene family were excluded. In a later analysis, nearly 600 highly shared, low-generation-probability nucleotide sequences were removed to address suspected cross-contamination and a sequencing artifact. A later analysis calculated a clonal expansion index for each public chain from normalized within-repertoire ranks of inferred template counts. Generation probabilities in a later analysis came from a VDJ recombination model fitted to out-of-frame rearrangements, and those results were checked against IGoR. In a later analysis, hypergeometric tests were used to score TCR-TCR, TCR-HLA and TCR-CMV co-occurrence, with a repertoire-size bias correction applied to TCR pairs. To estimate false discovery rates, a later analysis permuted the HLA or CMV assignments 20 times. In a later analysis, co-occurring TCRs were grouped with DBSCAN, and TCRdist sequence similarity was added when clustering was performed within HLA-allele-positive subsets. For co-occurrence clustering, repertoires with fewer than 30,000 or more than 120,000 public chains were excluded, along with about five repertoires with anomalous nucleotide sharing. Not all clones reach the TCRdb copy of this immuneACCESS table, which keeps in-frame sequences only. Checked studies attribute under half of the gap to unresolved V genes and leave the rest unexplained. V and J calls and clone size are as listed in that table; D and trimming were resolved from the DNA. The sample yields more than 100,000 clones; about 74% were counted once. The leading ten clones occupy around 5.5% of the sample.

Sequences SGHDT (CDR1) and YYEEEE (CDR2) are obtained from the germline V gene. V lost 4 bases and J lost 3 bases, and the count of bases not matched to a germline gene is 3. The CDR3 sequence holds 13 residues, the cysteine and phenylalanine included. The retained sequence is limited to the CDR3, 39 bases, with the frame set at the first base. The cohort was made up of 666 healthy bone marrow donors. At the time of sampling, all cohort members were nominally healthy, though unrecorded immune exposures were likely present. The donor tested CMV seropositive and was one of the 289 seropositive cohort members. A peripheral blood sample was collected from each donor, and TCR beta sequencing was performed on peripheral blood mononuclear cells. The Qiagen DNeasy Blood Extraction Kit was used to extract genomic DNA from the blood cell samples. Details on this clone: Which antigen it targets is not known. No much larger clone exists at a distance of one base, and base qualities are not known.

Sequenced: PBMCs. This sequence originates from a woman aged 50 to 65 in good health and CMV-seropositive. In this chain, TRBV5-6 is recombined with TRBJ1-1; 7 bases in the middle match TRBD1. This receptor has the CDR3 CASSRRGHTEAFF. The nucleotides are TGTGCCAGCAGCCGAAGGGGGCACACTGAAGCTTTCTTT.